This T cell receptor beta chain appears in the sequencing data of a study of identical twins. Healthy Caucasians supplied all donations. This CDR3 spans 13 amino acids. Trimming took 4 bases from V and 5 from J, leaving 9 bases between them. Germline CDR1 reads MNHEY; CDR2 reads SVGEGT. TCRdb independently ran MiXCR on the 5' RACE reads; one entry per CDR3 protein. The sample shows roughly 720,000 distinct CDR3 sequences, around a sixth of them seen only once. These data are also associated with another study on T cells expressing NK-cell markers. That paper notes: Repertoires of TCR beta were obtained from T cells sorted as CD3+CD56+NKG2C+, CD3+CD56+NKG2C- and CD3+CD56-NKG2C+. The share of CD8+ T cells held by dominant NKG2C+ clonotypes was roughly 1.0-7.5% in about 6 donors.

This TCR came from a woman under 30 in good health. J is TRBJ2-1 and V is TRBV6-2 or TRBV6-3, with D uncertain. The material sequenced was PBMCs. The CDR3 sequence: CASSSDTHNEQFF. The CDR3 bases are TGTGCCAGCAGTTCAGACACCCACAATGAGCAGTTCTTC.